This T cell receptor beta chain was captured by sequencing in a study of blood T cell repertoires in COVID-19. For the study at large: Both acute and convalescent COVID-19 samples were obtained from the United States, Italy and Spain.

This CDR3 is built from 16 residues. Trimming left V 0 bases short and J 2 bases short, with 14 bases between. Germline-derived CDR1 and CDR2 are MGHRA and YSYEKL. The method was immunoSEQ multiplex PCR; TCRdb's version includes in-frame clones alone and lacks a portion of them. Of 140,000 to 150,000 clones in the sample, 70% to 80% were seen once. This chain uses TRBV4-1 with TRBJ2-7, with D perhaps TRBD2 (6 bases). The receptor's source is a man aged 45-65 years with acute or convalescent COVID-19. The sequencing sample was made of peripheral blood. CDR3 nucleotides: TGCGCCAGCAGCCAAGATTGGGGGGAAGGAGCCTACGAGCAGTACGTC. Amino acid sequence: CASSQDWGEGAYEQYV.